This T cell receptor (beta chain) was identified during a study of cytomegalovirus exposure and HLA in healthy donors (dated by TCRdb to about 2017). In terms of the full investigation: An earlier analysis of about 560 of the donors reported 250 to 300 Gb of sequence data and 90 million to 120 million unique TCR beta sequences obtained from 180 million or so T cells. The study combined high-throughput TCR immunosequencing, statistical association of individual TCRs with disease status, and machine learning to predict cytomegalovirus infection status. Among almost 400 genotyped donors of the cohort, an average of about 240,000 unique TCR beta nucleotide sequences were sequenced per donor, 15% to 20% of them non-productive. Genome-wide SNP genotypes for about 65% of the 666 donors were used in a later genetic analysis, which treated that subset as a discovery cohort. Using immunosequencing, the study profiled T cell repertoires from 666 subjects and related those repertoires to cytomegalovirus serostatus. Roughly 300 gigabases of sequencing data and roughly 81 million unique TCR sequences made up an early release that covered 500 to 650 HLA-typed donors. The number of donors typed differed by locus, with about 629-630 for A, B, C, DRB1 and DQB1, roughly 520 for DQA1, nearly 610 for DPA1, and around 430 for DPB1. All discovery cohort repertoires had been generated on a single sequencing platform. A later analysis re-analyzed previously published TCR beta repertoires from 660 or so donors and added high-resolution HLA genotyping to study TCR occurrence patterns. Besides the first cohort of approximately 670 subjects, a separate validation cohort made up of 120 or so different subjects was used. Of the approximately 370 genotyped donors, approximately 81% were placed in the genetic ancestry cluster associated with self-reported Caucasian donors. The later analysis used no new phenotypic data to find candidate immune exposures, relying instead on TCR beta sequences and their occurrence across donors. Because of strong linkage in the cohort, four or five DR-DQ haplotypes were treated as single units for association and clustering. HLA typing included class I and class II loci at four-digit resolution. Donor age, sex, ethnicity and CMV serostatus were compiled together with the repertoire data. In an earlier analysis of roughly 600 of the donors, high-throughput TCR beta sequencing was used to judge whether each TCR beta V gene segment behaved as functional or pseudogenic. The study was designed to test whether signatures of past pathogen exposure could be identified by cataloging public T cell receptors. What the research found in general, with its limitations: A later analysis reported that several top co-occurrence clusters appeared linked to parvovirus B19, influenza, CMV and Epstein-Barr virus. In a later genetic analysis, fewer N-insertions in productive TCRs were reported among donors in an Asian-associated ancestry cluster than the roughly 640-donor mean. A group of highly shared sequence variants was considered likely to be a technical artifact of the sequencing pipeline. According to a later analysis, most CMV-associated TCR beta chains appeared to be HLA-restricted, and the HLA associations seemed to be driven largely by CMV exposure. In a later analysis, the rate of TCR association differed among HLA loci, with DRB1 alleles having the most associated TCRs and HLA-C alleles having the fewest. It was suggested by the authors that the approach could potentially be generalized to other disease states and immunological phenotypes. In an earlier analysis of about 600 of the donors, most TCR beta V segments appeared in productive rearrangements about 87% or about 30% of the time, broadly matching IMGT annotations. An association between a missense DCLRE1C variant and V-gene and J-gene trimming of TCR beta chains was found in a later genetic analysis and replicated in an independent cohort. Compared with equally common non-associated chains, HLA-associated TCR beta chains in a later analysis were more clonally expanded and had lower generation probabilities. The earlier analysis of 587 of the donors excluded about 16 rarely observed V segments, including chromosome 9 orphons, because counts were too low. The classifier was reported to diagnose cytomegalovirus status with high specificity and sensitivity in both the original and validation cohorts. When HLA alleles, especially DR and DQ, strongly co-occurred, attributing TCR associations to individual alleles was difficult. This cohort had only TCR beta chains sequenced, and the lack of alpha or paired-chain data limited which features could be detected. In a later analysis, about 16,000 TCR beta sequences were associated with specific HLA alleles at a false discovery rate of 0.05. Correlated functional status among segregating V segments might be attributable to linkage disequilibrium, but an unknown experimental factor could not be ruled out. Roughly uniform sequencing depth across donors was assumed in presence/absence analyses, although this assumption may not hold. Because HLA typing was unavailable for some donors at each locus, only the typed subset was used in association tests. A further reported finding was that TCR beta sequences accurately predicted the HLA-A and HLA-B alleles for most subjects in the first cohort. The study listed 150 to 200 TCR beta chains as associated with cytomegalovirus. For the cohort, immune exposure information was limited to CMV serostatus. The 87-base-pair reads could not distinguish some IMGT-functional V segments, including TRBV6-2 and TRBV6-3, so those segments were excluded. While some public TCRs were present in many individuals, most TCR sequences turned up only very rarely across donors. In vitro tests confirmed that a few of the cytomegalovirus-associated TCR beta chains recognize cytomegalovirus antigens.

In total, approximately 700 healthy bone marrow donors made up the cohort. At the time of sampling, every cohort member was nominally healthy, though immune exposures that went unrecorded were likely present. The donor was CMV seropositive and was included in the group of 289 seropositive cohort members. Each donor provided a peripheral blood sample, and peripheral blood mononuclear cells were used for TCR beta sequencing. Genomic DNA was extracted from the blood cell samples with the Qiagen DNeasy Blood Extraction Kit. CDR1 SGHRS and CDR2 YFSETQ were looked up in the germline V gene. The CDR3 covers 15 residues, taking in both the cysteine and the phenylalanine. Just CDR3 DNA is preserved here, 45 bases in frame from base 1. Deletion took 0 bases off V and 3 bases off J, with a span of 9 bases between the germline ends. As concerns this clone: It lacks a known antigen.

The protocol used for the library was the immunoSEQ multiplex PCR assay. A mixture of 60 forward primers for TCR Vbeta segments and 13 reverse primers for TCR Jbeta segments was used in the multiplex PCR. The CDR3 region of rearranged TCR beta genes was amplified from genomic DNA by a multiplex PCR assay. Amplified TCR beta libraries were sequenced as 87-base-pair reads on the Illumina HiSeq System. The authors' pipeline ran thus. In a later analysis, some 80 million unique TCR beta chains were counted across the approximately 670 repertoires, and roughly 10 million of these chains were shared by at least two donors. To remove PCR and sequencing errors, raw reads were error-corrected and collapsed into unique sequences using a nearest-neighbor algorithm that merged closely related sequences. Alignment of CDR3 sequences to IMGT reference sequences was used to assign V, D and J gene segments. Each retained sequence needed at least a six-nucleotide match to both a V gene segment and a J gene segment. Rearrangements were called productive when the CDR3 lacked stop codons and stayed in frame with V and J; all others were non-productive. CDR3 was defined by IMGT convention, running from the second conserved V-encoded cysteine to the conserved J-encoded phenylalanine. In an earlier analysis of approximately 500 of the donors, sequences lacking an unambiguous match to a single V gene segment were excluded. An earlier analysis of under 750 of the donors called V segments functional above 56.7% productive rearrangements and segregating when the between-donor standard deviation exceeded 5%. To diagnose cytomegalovirus status from the catalog of TCR beta chain sequences, a statistical classification framework was built. In a later analysis, V and J genes were assigned by comparing TCR nucleotide sequences against IMGT/GENE-DB human TR gene sequences. Using the TCRdist pipeline, a later analysis assigned CDR3 sequences along with most-parsimonious VDJ recombination scenarios. In a later analysis, every TCR beta chain was defined by the combination of its CDR3 amino acid sequence and its V-gene family, and reads without a unique V-gene family were dropped. To address suspected cross-contamination and a sequencing artifact, a later analysis removed under 600 highly shared, low-generation-probability nucleotide sequences. In a later analysis, a clonal expansion index was calculated for each public chain from normalized within-repertoire ranks of inferred template counts. Generation probabilities in a later analysis came from a VDJ recombination model fitted to out-of-frame rearrangements, and those results were checked against IGoR. In a later analysis, hypergeometric tests were used to score TCR-TCR, TCR-HLA and TCR-CMV co-occurrence, with a repertoire-size bias correction applied to TCR pairs. To estimate false discovery rates, a later analysis permuted the HLA or CMV assignments 20 times. In a later analysis, co-occurring TCRs were grouped with DBSCAN, and TCRdist sequence similarity was added when clustering was performed within HLA-allele-positive subsets. Repertoires with fewer than 30,000 or more than 120,000 public chains were left out of co-occurrence clustering, as were several repertoires with anomalous nucleotide sharing. The clones in this table, taken by TCRdb from immuneACCESS, are in-frame only. Not every clone is retained; where verified, under half of the shortfall comes from an unresolved V gene, and the cause of the rest is unknown. The V and J calls and clone size are taken from that table; D and trimming were inferred from the DNA. This sample's table contains 45,000 to 55,000 clones. Clones ranked in the top ten supply about 6% of the sample.

The V gene is TRBV5-1 and the J gene is TRBJ2-2; D gene: possibly TRBD1, on 6 matching bases. The specimen was PBMCs. The clonotype was recovered from a male donor in good health and CMV-seropositive. CDR3 reads: CASSLGNRDTGELFF. The DNA is TGCGCCAGCAGCTTGGGGAACAGGGACACCGGGGAGCTGTTTTTT.